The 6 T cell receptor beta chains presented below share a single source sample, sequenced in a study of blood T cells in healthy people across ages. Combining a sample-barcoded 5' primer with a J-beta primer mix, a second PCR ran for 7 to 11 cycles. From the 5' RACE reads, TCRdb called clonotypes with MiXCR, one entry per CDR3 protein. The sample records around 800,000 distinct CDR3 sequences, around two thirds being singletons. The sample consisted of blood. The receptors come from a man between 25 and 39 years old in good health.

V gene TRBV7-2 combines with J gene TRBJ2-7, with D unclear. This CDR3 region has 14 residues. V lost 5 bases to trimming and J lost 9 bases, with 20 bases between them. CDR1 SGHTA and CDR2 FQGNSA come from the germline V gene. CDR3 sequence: CASSVQTTQGWQYF. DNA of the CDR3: TGTGCCAGCAGCGTTCAAACGACCCAAGGTTGGCAGTACTTC.

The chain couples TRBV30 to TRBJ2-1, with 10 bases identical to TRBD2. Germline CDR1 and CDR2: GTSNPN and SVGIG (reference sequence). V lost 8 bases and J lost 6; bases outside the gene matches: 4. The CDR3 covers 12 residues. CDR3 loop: CAGRTSGNEQFF. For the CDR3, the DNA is TGTGCCGGGCGGACTAGCGGCAATGAGCAGTTCTTC.

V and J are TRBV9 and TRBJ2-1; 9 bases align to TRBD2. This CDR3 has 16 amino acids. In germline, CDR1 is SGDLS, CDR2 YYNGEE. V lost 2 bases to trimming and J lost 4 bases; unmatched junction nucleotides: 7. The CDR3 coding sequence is TGTGCCAGCAGCGTTTCTAGCGGGGTGCTGTACAATGAGCAGTTCTTC. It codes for CASSVSSGVLYNEQFF.

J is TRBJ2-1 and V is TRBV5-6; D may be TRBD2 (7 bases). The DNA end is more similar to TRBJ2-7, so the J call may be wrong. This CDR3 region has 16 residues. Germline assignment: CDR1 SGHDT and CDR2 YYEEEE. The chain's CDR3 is CASSLASGGLYNEQYF. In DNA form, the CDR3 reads TGTGCCAGCAGCTTGGCTTCGGGGGGCCTCTACAATGAGCAGTACTTC.

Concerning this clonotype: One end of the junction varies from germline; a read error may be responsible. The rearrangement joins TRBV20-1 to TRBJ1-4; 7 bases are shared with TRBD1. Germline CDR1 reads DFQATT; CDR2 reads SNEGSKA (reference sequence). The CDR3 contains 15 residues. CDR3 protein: CSTRGQGGYNEKLFF. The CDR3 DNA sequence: TGCAGTACTAGAGGCCAAGGGGGCTATAATGAAAAACTGTTTTTT.

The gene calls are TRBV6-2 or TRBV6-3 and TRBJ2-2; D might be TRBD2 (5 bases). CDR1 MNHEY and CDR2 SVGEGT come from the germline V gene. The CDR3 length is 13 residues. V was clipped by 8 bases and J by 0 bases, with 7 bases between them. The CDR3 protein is CASLRANTGELFF. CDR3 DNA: TGTGCCAGCTTGCGGGCGAACACCGGGGAGCTGTTTTTT.